Listed below are T cell receptor beta chains from one sample, sequenced in a study of blood T cells in healthy people across ages. TCRdb used MiXCR to reprocess the 5' RACE reads, holding one entry per CDR3 protein. This table holds almost 550,000 distinct CDR3 sequences, nearly 25% found once. In addition, the sample was reused for a study of T cells of mothers and their children.

The source material was blood. Receptor source: a boy aged 5-17 years in good health. Both conserved end residues are part of each CDR3. A D gene is named only where the DNA matches it firmly. Part of the rows lack a size; the others show once, few, many or a class for expanded clones.

D,V,size,J,CDR3,DNA
.,TRBV28,.,TRBJ2-5,CASSLRAGVQETQYF,TGTGCCAGCAGTTTAAGGGCAGGTGTACAAGAGACCCAGTACTTC
.,TRBV14,.,TRBJ2-2,CASSQPRGPSNTGELFF,TGTGCCAGCAGCCAACCCCGGGGGCCCTCGAACACCGGGGAGCTGTTTTTT
TRBD1,TRBV5-1,.,TRBJ1-2,CASSFEGQGQLNYGYTF,TGCGCCAGCAGCTTTGAGGGACAGGGTCAACTCAACTATGGCTACACCTTC
.,TRBV7-2,.,TRBJ2-1,CASSLDGAYEQFF,TGTGCCAGCAGCTTAGATGGGGCCTATGAGCAGTTCTTC
TRBD2,TRBV7-9,.,TRBJ2-7,CASSYGLAVTYEQYF,TGTGCCAGCAGCTACGGACTAGCGGTGACCTACGAGCAGTACTTC
TRBD2,TRBV24-1,few,TRBJ2-2,CATSDGGAGGTTGELFF,TGTGCCACCAGTGATGGTGGAGCGGGGGGCACCACCGGGGAGCTGTTTTTT
.,TRBV11-2,.,TRBJ2-7,CASSLWGSGYEQYF,TGTGCCAGCAGCTTATGGGGTTCGGGCTACGAGCAGTACTTC
.,TRBV7-8,.,TRBJ2-1,CASSLGRSGYVGEQFF,TGTGCCAGCAGCTTAGGACGCAGCGGGTATGTCGGTGAGCAGTTCTTC
.,TRBV6-6,.,TRBJ1-2,CASTPSLEGCGYTF,TGTGCCAGCACTCCCTCACTGGAAGGCTGTGGCTACACCTTC
TRBD2,TRBV20-1,.,TRBJ2-1,CSARRLTSGRNYEQFF,TGCAGTGCTAGGCGATTGACTAGCGGGAGGAATTATGAGCAGTTCTTC
.,TRBV7-2,.,TRBJ2-3,CASSVRDNPQYF,TGTGCCAGCAGCGTCCGGGACAACCCGCAGTATTTT
.,TRBV10-3,.,TRBJ2-2,CAISDGGLTGELFF,TGTGCCATCAGTGATGGAGGACTTACCGGGGAGCTGTTTTTT
TRBD1,TRBV12-5,.,TRBJ2-1,CATAGGTGLPNEQFF,TGTGCTACCGCTGGTGGGACAGGCCTCCCTAATGAGCAGTTCTTC
.,TRBV6-5,.,TRBJ1-1,CASSYGDAMNTEAFF,TGTGCCAGCAGTTACGGGGACGCCATGAACACTGAAGCTTTCTTT
.,TRBV6-2/TRBV6-3,.,TRBJ1-2,CASTKTDSNYGYTF,TGCGCCAGCACCAAAACGGACAGTAACTATGGCTACACCTTC
TRBD1,TRBV6-5,.,TRBJ1-1,CASARTGKNTEAFF,TGTGCCAGCGCCCGGACAGGGAAAAACACTGAAGCTTTCTTT
.,TRBV12-3/TRBV12-4,.,TRBJ2-1,CATGTSYNEQFF,TGTGCCACAGGGACCTCCTACAATGAGCAGTTCTTC
TRBD1,TRBV3-1,.,TRBJ2-7,CASSPPGTGVVDF,TGTGCCAGCAGCCCCCCCGGGACAGGGGTAGTAGACTTC
.,TRBV28,.,TRBJ1-4,CASKTGVVKEKLFF,TGTGCCAGCAAGACGGGGGTGGTCAAGGAAAAACTGTTTTTT
.,TRBV6-2/TRBV6-3,few,TRBJ2-1,CASSYPSEKPIIYNEQFF,TGTGCCAGCAGTTACCCTAGCGAGAAACCTATTATTTACAATGAGCAGTTCTTC
.,TRBV30,.,TRBJ2-3,CAWTAASTDTQYF,TGTGCCTGGACGGCAGCTAGCACAGATACGCAGTATTTT
.,TRBV14,.,TRBJ2-1,CASSQDGSGTNNNEQFF,TGTGCCAGCAGCCAAGATGGCTCCGGGACGAATAACAATGAGCAGTTCTTC
.,TRBV9,few,TRBJ1-2,CASSALGGSNYGYTF,TGTGCCAGCAGCGCCCTCGGGGGCAGTAACTATGGCTACACCTTC
.,TRBV5-6,.,TRBJ2-1,CASSFYNGQFF,TGTGCCAGCAGTTTTTACAATGGGCAGTTCTTC
TRBD1,TRBV7-9,few,TRBJ1-2,CASSLGGTGRYGYTF,TGTGCCAGCAGCTTAGGCGGGACAGGGCGATATGGCTACACCTTC
.,TRBV14,.,TRBJ1-2,CASSLPGKGRAYGYTF,TGTGCCAGCAGCCTCCCCGGCAAGGGAAGGGCCTATGGCTACACCTTC
TRBD1,TRBV7-2,few,TRBJ2-6,CASSLVVGQTNSGANVLTF,TGTGCCAGCAGCTTAGTGGTGGGACAGACTAACTCTGGGGCCAACGTCCTGACTTTC
TRBD1,TRBV2,.,TRBJ1-1,CASSEDPTGGIGNTEAFF,TGTGCCAGCAGTGAGGACCCCACAGGGGGCATAGGGAACACTGAAGCTTTCTTT
TRBD2,TRBV20-1,.,TRBJ2-7,CSAPKSGRAMYEQYF,TGCAGTGCTCCAAAGAGCGGGAGGGCCATGTACGAGCAGTACTTC
.,TRBV29-1,.,TRBJ1-2,CSVPTVAQGDYGYTF,TGCAGCGTCCCCACCGTAGCCCAGGGAGATTATGGCTACACCTTC
TRBD2,TRBV5-1,few,TRBJ2-6,CASSPRLAGGPFGANVLTF,TGCGCCAGCAGCCCACGACTAGCGGGAGGGCCGTTTGGGGCCAACGTCCTGACTTTC
.,TRBV7-9,.,TRBJ2-7,CASSLEGWEQYF,TGTGCCAGCAGCTTAGAGGGGTGGGAGCAGTACTTC
.,TRBV19,.,TRBJ2-5,CASSLPGTYETQYF,TGTGCCAGTAGTCTGCCAGGGACGTATGAGACCCAGTACTTC
.,TRBV3-1,few,TRBJ2-3,CASSQVGGSRTATQYF,TGTGCCAGCAGCCAAGTCGGGGGAAGCAGAACAGCTACGCAGTATTTT
TRBD1,TRBV4-3,few,TRBJ1-4,CASSPEPGGQNEKLFF,TGCGCCAGCAGCCCAGAGCCCGGGGGACAGAACGAGAAACTGTTTTTT
TRBD2,TRBV6-7,few,TRBJ2-1,CASSYSSGLAGRFNSYNEQFF,TGTGCCAGCAGTTACTCGTCGGGACTAGCGGGGAGATTTAATTCCTACAATGAGCAGTTCTTC
TRBD2,TRBV7-3,.,TRBJ2-1,CASSFGGEYNEQFF,TGTGCCAGCAGCTTCGGGGGGGAGTACAATGAGCAGTTCTTC
.,TRBV5-1,few,TRBJ2-3,CASSLGTLDTFTDTQYF,TGCGCCAGCAGCTTGGGTACTTTGGACACTTTCACAGATACGCAGTATTTT
TRBD1,TRBV6-6,.,TRBJ2-7,CASRPSDRGSTYEQYF,TGTGCCAGCAGACCTTCTGACAGGGGAAGTACCTACGAGCAGTACTTC
.,TRBV7-2,.,TRBJ1-2,CASSPRGPYGHTF,TGTGCCAGCAGCCCCAGGGGACCCTATGGCCACACCTTC
.,TRBV7-8,.,TRBJ2-5,CASTTGPGGQETQYF,TGTGCCAGCACCACGGGCCCAGGGGGGCAAGAGACCCAGTACTTC
.,TRBV6-6,few,TRBJ1-5,CASADRWGWHQPQHF,TGTGCCAGCGCCGACAGGTGGGGTTGGCATCAGCCCCAGCATTTT
TRBD2,TRBV7-3,.,TRBJ2-1,CASSLVASGGSQFF,TGTGCCAGCAGCTTAGTCGCTAGCGGGGGAAGTCAGTTCTTC
.,TRBV9,.,TRBJ2-7,CASSGSGAYEQYF,TGTGCCAGCAGCGGGTCGGGGGCCTACGAGCAGTACTTC
.,TRBV9,.,TRBJ2-7,CASSVGSGGTYEQYF,TGTGCCAGCAGCGTAGGTTCCGGGGGTACATACGAGCAGTACTTC